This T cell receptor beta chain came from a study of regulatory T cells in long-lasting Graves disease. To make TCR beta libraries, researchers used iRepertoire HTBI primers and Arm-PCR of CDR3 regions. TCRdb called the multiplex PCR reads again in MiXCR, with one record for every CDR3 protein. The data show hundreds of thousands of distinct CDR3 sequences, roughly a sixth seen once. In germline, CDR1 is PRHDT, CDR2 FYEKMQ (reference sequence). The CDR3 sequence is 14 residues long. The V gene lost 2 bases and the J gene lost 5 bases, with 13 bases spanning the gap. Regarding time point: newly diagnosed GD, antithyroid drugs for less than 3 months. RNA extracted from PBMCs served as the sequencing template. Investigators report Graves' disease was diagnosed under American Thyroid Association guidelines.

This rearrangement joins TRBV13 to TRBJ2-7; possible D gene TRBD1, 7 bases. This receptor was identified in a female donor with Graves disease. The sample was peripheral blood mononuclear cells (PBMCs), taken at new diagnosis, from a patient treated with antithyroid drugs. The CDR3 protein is CASSLSGGIDEQYF. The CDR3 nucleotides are TGTGCCAGCAGCTTATCAGGGGGGATCGACGAGCAGTACTTC.